This TCR beta chain was documented in a study of response to subunit inactivated influenza vaccine. Per germline, CDR1 SGHTA and CDR2 FQGNSA. The CDR3 has 16 residues. V dropped 1 base and J dropped 2 bases, with 13 bases sitting between them. This clonotype has more than one count but fewer than ten. One entry per CDR3 protein results from TCRdb running MiXCR on the RT-PCR reads. This table holds under 550,000 distinct CDR3 sequences, 7.5% to 8.5% found once. This TCR derives from a man aged 50 to 75 who received an inactivated influenza vaccine. The rearrangement links TRBV7-2 to TRBJ2-3; D might be TRBD2 (5 bases). The sample here was PBMCs from blood, taken less than 25 months after vaccination. In DNA, the CDR3 is TGTGCCAGCAGCTTAGATGGGAGTGGGCCCACAGATACGCAGTATTTT. This gives the protein CASSLDGSGPTDTQYF.